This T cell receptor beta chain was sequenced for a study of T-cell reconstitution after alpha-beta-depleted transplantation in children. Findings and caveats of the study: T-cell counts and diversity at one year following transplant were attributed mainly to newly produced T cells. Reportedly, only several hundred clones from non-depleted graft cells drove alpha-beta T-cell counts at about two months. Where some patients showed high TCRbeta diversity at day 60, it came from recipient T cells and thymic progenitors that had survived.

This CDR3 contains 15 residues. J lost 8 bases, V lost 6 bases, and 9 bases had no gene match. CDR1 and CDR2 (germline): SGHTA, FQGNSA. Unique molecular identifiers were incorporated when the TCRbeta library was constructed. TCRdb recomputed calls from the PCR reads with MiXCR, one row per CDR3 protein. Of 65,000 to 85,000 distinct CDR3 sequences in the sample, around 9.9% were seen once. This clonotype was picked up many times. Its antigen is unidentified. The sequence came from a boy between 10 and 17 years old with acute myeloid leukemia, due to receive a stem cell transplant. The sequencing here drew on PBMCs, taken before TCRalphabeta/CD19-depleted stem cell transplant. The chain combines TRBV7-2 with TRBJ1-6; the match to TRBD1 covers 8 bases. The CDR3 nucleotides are TGTGCCAGCAGAACCACAGGGGGAACATATTCACCCCTCCACTTT. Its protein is CASRTTGGTYSPLHF.